This T cell receptor beta chain comes out of a study of T cells in localized non-small cell lung cancer. Concerning this clone itself: What it binds is unknown.

The table came from immunoSEQ multiplex PCR; TCRdb's copy has only in-frame clones and leaves some out. The sample consists of more than 15,000 clones, 70% to 90% of them appearing once. Germline-derived CDR1 and CDR2 are SGHDT and YYEEEE. V lost 2 bases and J 2 bases, leaving 8 bases between the germline ends. The CDR3 sequence is 15 residues long. Whole-study results and caveats: Adjacent uninvolved lung tissue had the highest T cell clonality, exceeding tumor. Longer overall survival was linked to higher blood T cell density. Across samples, adjacent lung featured a median approximately 56 of the top 100 tumor clones. Only one tumor region went through sequencing, so heterogeneity may still be there.

The material was peripheral blood, obtained before any cancer treatment. This clonotype originated in a male donor at least 60 years old with stage I lung adenocarcinoma. This rearrangement joins TRBV5-6 to TRBJ2-6, with D unclear. CDR3 DNA: TGTGCCAGCAGCTTTCTCTCGGCTGGGGCCAACGTCCTGACTTTC. Residues: CASSFLSAGANVLTF.